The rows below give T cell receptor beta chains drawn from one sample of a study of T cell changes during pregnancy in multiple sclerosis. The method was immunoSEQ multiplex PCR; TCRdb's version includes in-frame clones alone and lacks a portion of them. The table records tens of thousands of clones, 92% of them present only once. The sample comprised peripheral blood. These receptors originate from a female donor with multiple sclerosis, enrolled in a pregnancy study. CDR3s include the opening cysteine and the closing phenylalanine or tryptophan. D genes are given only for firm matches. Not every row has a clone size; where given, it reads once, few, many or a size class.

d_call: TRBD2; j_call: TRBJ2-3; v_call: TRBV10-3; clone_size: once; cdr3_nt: TGTGCCATCAGTGAGTCTAGTCCCGGGAGGACAGATACGCAGTATTTT; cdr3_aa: CAISESSPGRTDTQYF
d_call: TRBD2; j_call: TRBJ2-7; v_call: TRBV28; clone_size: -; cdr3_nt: TGTGCCAGCAGCCCAAGCGGGAGGGCTTCCTACGAGCAGTACTTC; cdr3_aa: CASSPSGRASYEQYF
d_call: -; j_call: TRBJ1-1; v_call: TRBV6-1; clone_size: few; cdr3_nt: TGTGCCAGCAGATTAAAGGTAGACGGAGGACTTGAAGCTTTCTTT; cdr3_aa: CASRLKVDGGLEAFF
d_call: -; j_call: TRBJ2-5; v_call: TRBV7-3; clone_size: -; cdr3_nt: TGTGCCAGCAGCTTATATCTCGGAGAGACCCAGTACTTC; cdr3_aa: CASSLYLGETQYF
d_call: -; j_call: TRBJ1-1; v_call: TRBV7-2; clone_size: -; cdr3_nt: TGTGCCAGCAGCCCCCGACCGGGTGGGGGCACTGAAGCTTTCTTT; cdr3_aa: CASSPRPGGGTEAFF
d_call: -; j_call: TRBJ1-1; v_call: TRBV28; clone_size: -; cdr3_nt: TGTGCCAGCAGTCACTCGACAAGCTTATACACTGAAGCTTTCTTT; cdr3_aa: CASSHSTSLYTEAFF
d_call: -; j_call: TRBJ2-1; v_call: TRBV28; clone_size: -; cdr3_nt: TGTGCCAGCAGTAACCCGCCCACCTCCCGTCGCAATGAGCAGTTCTTC; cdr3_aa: CASSNPPTSRRNEQFF
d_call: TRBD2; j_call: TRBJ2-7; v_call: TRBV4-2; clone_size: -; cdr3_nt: TGTGCCAGCAGCCAAGAAGGGGGACTAGCTTACGAGCAGTACTTC; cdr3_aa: CASSQEGGLAYEQYF
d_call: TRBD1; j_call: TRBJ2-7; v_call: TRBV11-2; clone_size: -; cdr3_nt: TGTGCCAGCAGCCCTCGACAGGGGATGGCCTACGAGCAGTACTTC; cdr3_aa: CASSPRQGMAYEQYF
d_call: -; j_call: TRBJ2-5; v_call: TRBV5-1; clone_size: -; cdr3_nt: TGCGCCAGCAGCTTGGGGGCAGGGGACGGGACCCAGTACTTC; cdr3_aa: CASSLGAGDGTQYF
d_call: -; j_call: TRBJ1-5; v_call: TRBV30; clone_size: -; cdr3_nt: TGTGCCTGGAGTGTTGGCTTCGTTAGCAATCAGCCCCAGCATTTT; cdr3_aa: CAWSVGFVSNQPQHF
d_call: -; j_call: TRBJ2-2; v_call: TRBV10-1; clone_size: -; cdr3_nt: TGCGCCAGCAGTAAAATCCTAACGGGCGACCCGAACACCGGGGAGCTGTTTTTT; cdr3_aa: CASSKILTGDPNTGELFF
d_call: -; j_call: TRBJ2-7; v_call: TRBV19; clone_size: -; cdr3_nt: TGTGCCAGTAGTTTCTGGACAGGGAGGGCAGCGGGAGGCTCCTACGAGCAGTACTTC; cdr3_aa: CASSFWTGRAAGGSYEQYF
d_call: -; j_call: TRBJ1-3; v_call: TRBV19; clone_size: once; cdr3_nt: TGTGCCAGTAGACCTCCTGGAAACACCATATATTTT; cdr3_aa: CASRPPGNTIYF
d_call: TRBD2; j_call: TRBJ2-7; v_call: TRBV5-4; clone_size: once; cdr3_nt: TGTGCCAGCAGCTTGAAGGGACTAGCCGGCGAGCAGTACTTC; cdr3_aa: CASSLKGLAGEQYF
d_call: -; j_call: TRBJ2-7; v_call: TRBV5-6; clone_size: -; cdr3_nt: TGTGCCAGCAGCTTGGTACAGGAGGTCTACGAGCAGTACTTC; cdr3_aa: CASSLVQEVYEQYF
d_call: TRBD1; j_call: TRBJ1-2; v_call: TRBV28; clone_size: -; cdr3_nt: TGTGCCAGCAGTCTGGCAGGGGGCTATGGCTACACCTTC; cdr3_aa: CASSLAGGYGYTF
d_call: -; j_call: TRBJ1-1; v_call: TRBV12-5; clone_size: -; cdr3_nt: TGTGCTAGTGGTTTCAGGGCCCTGAACACTGAAGCTTTCTTT; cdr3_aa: CASGFRALNTEAFF
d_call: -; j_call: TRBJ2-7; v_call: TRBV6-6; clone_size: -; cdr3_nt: TGTGCCAGCGGCCGGGAATCGGCCGAGCAGTACTTC; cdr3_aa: CASGRESAEQYF
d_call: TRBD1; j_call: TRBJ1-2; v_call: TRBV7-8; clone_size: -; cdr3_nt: TGTGCCAGCAGCTTAGGGACAGGTTCGGAAGGCTACACCTTC; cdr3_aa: CASSLGTGSEGYTF
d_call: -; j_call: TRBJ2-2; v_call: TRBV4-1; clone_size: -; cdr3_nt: TGCGCCAGCAGCCACGTTAGCACCGGGGAGCTGTTTTTT; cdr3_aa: CASSHVSTGELFF
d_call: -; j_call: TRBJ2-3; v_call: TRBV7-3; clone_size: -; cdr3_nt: TGTGCCAGCGGGTACGGCAACAGCGTTCTAGATACGCAGTATTTT; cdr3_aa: CASGYGNSVLDTQYF
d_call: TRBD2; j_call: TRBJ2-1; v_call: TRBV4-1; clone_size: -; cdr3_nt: TGCGCCAGCAGCCAAGACGGACTAGCGGGAACTGGGCAGTTCTTC; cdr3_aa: CASSQDGLAGTGQFF
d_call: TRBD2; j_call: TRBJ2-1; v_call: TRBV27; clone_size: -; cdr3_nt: TGTGCCAGCAGTCCGATGGGAGCGGGAGAAACGATTGAGCAGTTCTTC; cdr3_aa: CASSPMGAGETIEQFF
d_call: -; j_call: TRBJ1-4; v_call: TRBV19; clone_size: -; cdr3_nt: TGTGCCAGTAATTTGGGGTCCACTAATGAAAAACTGTTTTTT; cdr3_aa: CASNLGSTNEKLFF
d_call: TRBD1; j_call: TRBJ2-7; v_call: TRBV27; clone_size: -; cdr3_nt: TGTGCCAGCAGTTTATCGCCCCCATTGACAGGGGGCTTTCCCTACGAGCAGTACTTC; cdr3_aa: CASSLSPPLTGGFPYEQYF
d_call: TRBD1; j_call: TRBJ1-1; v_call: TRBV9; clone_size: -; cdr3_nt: TGTGCCAGCAGCCCGACAGGGATGGGGACTGAAGCTTTCTTT; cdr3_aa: CASSPTGMGTEAFF
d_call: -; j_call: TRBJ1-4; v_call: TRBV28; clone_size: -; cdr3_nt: TGTGCCAGCCGGGGGGGAGGAAAACTGTTTTTT; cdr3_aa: CASRGGGKLFF
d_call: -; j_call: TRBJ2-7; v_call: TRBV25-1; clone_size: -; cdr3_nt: TGTGCCAGTCTAACCCCCCACGGGCACGAGCAGTACTTC; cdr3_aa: CASLTPHGHEQYF
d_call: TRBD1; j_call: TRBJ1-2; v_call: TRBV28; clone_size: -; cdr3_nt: TGTGCCAGCAGGAGGCAGGGGGAGAACTATGGCTACACCTTC; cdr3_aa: CASRRQGENYGYTF
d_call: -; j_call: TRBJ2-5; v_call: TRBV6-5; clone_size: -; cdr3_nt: TGTGCCAGCAGTGCACTGGGGGAGACCCAGTACTTC; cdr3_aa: CASSALGETQYF
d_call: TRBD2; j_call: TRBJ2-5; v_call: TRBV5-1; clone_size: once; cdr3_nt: TGCGCCAGCAGCTTGGAGCTAGCGGGAGTCGCCGAGACCCAGTACTTC; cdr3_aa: CASSLELAGVAETQYF
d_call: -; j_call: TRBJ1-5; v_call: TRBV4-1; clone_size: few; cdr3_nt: TGCGCCAGCAGCCGAGCTATCATCACTCAGCCCCAGCATTTT; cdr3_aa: CASSRAIITQPQHF
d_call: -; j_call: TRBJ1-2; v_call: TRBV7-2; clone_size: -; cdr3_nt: TGTGCCAGCAGCTTGGACAGCATCAATGGGTATGGCTACACCTTC; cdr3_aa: CASSLDSINGYGYTF
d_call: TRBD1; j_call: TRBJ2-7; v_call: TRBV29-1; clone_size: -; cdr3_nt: TGCAGCGTTGTTAAGGAGCAGGGGGAATTGGGGCAGTACTTC; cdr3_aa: CSVVKEQGELGQYF
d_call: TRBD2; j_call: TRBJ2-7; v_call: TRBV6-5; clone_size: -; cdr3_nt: TGTGCCAGTTCGACTAGCTCCGAGCAGTACTTC; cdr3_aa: CASSTSSEQYF
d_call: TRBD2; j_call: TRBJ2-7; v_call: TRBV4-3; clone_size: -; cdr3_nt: TGCGCCAGCAGCCAAGACTCTCAGGGACTAGTCCCCTCCGAGCAGTACTTC; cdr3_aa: CASSQDSQGLVPSEQYF
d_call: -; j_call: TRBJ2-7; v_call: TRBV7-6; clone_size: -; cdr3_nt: TGTGCCAGCAGCCCTGGCCCAAACTACGAGCAGTACTTC; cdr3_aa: CASSPGPNYEQYF
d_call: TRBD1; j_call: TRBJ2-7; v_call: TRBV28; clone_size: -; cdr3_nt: TGTGCCAGCAGCTATGGGACAGCTACCTACGAGCAGTACTTC; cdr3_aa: CASSYGTATYEQYF
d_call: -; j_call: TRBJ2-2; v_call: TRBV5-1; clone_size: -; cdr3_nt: TGCGCCAGCAGCCGGACGACAGTACACACCGGGGAGCTGTTTTTT; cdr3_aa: CASSRTTVHTGELFF
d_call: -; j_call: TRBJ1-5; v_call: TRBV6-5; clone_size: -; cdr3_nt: TGTGCCAGCAGCCAGGGGTGGGGCAATCAGCCCCAGCATTTT; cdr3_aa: CASSQGWGNQPQHF
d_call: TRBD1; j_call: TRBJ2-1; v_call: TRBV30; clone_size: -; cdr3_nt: TGTGCCTGGACCCAACCCCCGGGACAGGGGGCCGATGAGCAGTTCTTC; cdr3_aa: CAWTQPPGQGADEQFF
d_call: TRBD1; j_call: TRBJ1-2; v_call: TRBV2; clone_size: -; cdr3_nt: TGTGCCAGCAGAGGGGGAGACAGGGGGTATGGCTACACCTTC; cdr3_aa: CASRGGDRGYGYTF
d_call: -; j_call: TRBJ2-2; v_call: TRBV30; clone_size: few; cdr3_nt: TGTGCCTGGAGTCGCGTCAGATCAAGCGTCGGCACCGGGGAGCTGTTTTTT; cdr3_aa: CAWSRVRSSVGTGELFF
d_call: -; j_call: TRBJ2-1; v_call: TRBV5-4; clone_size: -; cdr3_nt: TGTGCCAGCAGCTCCGCGGACAGCTCCTACAATGAGCAGTTCTTC; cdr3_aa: CASSSADSSYNEQFF
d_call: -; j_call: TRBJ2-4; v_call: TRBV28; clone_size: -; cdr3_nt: TGTGCCAGCAGCCCCCAATGGGGGAGGCCCAAAAACATTCAGTACTTC; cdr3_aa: CASSPQWGRPKNIQYF
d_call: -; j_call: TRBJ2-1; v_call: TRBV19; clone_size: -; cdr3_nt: TGTGCCAGTGCCCCCGGGATAAGCTCCTACAATGAGCAGTTCTTC; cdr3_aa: CASAPGISSYNEQFF
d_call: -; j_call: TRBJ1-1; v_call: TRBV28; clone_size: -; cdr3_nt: TGTGCCAGCACCTCAGCGGGGGCGATGAACACTGAAGCTTTCTTT; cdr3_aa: CASTSAGAMNTEAFF
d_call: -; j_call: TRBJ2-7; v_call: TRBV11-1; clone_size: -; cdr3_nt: TGTGCCAGCAGCTCCCAACGTGACGCCTACGAGCAGTACTTC; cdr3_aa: CASSSQRDAYEQYF
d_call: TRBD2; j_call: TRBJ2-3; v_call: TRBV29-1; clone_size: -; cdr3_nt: TGCAGCGGACGGCTAGCGGTTTTCACAGATACGCAGTATTTT; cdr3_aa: CSGRLAVFTDTQYF
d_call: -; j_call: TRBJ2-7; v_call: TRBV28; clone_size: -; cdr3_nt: TGTGCCAGCAGTTTAAGGCCTTACGAGCAGTACTTC; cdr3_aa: CASSLRPYEQYF